The clone carrying this TCR beta chain was seen ten or more times. The antigen remains undetermined. The sample originates from a study of T cells in Graves' hyperthyroidism and ophthalmopathy. Whole-study context: Peripheral blood was taken when the disease was first diagnosed, before any treatment began.

Authors of the study amplified TCR beta CDR3 regions from RNA transcripts. First-round RT-PCR with HTBI primers amplified the TCR CDR3 region. In TCRdb, the multiplex PCR reads were re-called with MiXCR into one record per CDR3 protein. The table records hundreds of thousands of distinct CDR3 sequences, over 11% of them present only once. The CDR3 loop spans 12 amino acids. CDR1 MDHEN and CDR2 SYDVKM come from the germline V gene. Trimming took off 7 bases at V and 3 bases at J, with 9 bases between the two ends. Hyperthyroidism was newly diagnosed in patients aged 18 to 65 (duration under 2 months). Exclusions: uncontrolled infection, other autoimmune disease, pregnancy, lactation. Regarding the study as a whole: Most thyroid clonotypes expanded above 0.001 appeared in blood too.

This TCR came from a woman in her twenties or thirties with Graves' hyperthyroidism that later progressed to Graves' ophthalmopathy. The rearrangement joins TRBV28 to TRBJ1-1; D gene unclear. What was sequenced was blood. CDR3 bases: TGTGCCAGCAAGGTCAGGCACACTGAAGCTTTCTTT. Translated, it gives CASKVRHTEAFF.